These 25 T cell receptor beta chains were all obtained from the same sample, sequenced in a study of radiotherapy plus CTLA-4 blockade in lung cancer. Measured with immunoSEQ multiplex PCR; TCRdb has only the in-frame clones, and not every one. The sample contains roughly 120,000 clones, 65% to 85% of which appear only once. This material consisted of peripheral blood, taken from a patient treated with radiotherapy plus ipilimumab. These receptors were collected from a human donor with non-small cell lung cancer who had a partial response to radiotherapy plus ipilimumab.

The rearrangement joins TRBV5-1 to TRBJ2-1; 8 nucleotides match TRBD2. Looked up from germline, CDR1 is SGHRS and CDR2 is YFSETQ. Losses at the gene ends were 0 bases for V and 2 bases for J; bases not matched to a gene: 1. This CDR3 region has 15 residues. CDR3 DNA sequence: TGCGCCAGCAGCTTGGGACTAGCGACCTACAATGAGCAGTTCTTC. It yields the protein CASSLGLATYNEQFF. Combining the CDR3 with reference TRBV5-1 and TRBJ2-1 gives the whole variable domain KAGVTQTPRYLIKTRGQQVTLSCSPISGHRSVSWYQQTPGQGLQFLFEYFSETQRNKGNFPGRFSGRQFSNSRSEMNVSTLELGDSALYLCASSLGLATYNEQFFGPGTRLTVL.

This clone was found a few times. In DNA form, the CDR3 reads TGTGCCAGCTCACCAGAGACAATAAAGACCCAGTACTTC. As protein: CASSPETIKTQYF. The chain uses TRBV18 and TRBJ2-5; no clear D. V was shortened by 2 bases and J by 6 bases, with 10 bases between the two germline ends. Germline assignment: CDR1 KGHSH and CDR2 LQKENI. The CDR3 runs to 13 residues.

The J gene is TRBJ1-2, the V gene TRBV4-1; 9 nucleotides agree with TRBD1. Germline V CDR1 and CDR2: MGHRA, YSYEKL. J gave up 6 bases and V 4 bases, and 9 bases lay outside the gene matches. The CDR3 is 15 residues long. CDR3 amino acids: CASSPVPTGGHGYTF. CDR3 DNA: TGCGCCAGCAGCCCCGTCCCCACAGGGGGCCATGGCTACACCTTC.

The rearrangement joins TRBV15 to TRBJ1-1; 8 nucleotides match TRBD1. In germline, CDR1 is LNHNV, CDR2 YYDKDF (reference sequence). The CDR3 has 12 amino acids. Trimming took 5 bases from V and 8 from J; bases not matched to a gene: 4. This chain's CDR3 is CATSGQGGEAFF. The CDR3 coding sequence is TGTGCCACCAGCGGACAGGGAGGGGAAGCTTTCTTT.

This sequence joins TRBV9 and TRBJ2-5, with a weak D call TRBD2 (5 bases). CDR1 is SGDLS and CDR2 is YYNGEE in the germline V gene. The ends were cut back, 0 bases at V and 7 bases at J, with 10 bases in the middle. The CDR3 length is 13 residues. The CDR3 sequence is CASSVVPGGTQYF. The CDR3 bases are TGTGCCAGCAGCGTAGTGCCAGGAGGGACCCAGTACTTC.

In this sample, this clone turned up once. The chain couples TRBV28 to TRBJ2-2; 7 nucleotides match TRBD2. V gave up 7 bases and J gave up 2 bases; unmatched junction bases: 10. Germline V lookup: CDR1 MDHEN, CDR2 SYDVKM. The CDR3 covers 16 residues. The CDR3: CASTIPGLPNTGELFF. In DNA form, the CDR3 reads TGTGCCAGCACCATACCGGGACTACCCAACACCGGGGAGCTGTTTTTT. Supplemented by reference TRBV28 and TRBJ2-2, the full variable domain reads DVKVTQSSRYLVKRTGEKVFLECVQDMDHENMFWYRQDPGLGLRLIYFSYDVKMKEKGDIPEGYSVSREKKERFSLILESASTNQTSMYLCASTIPGLPNTGELFFGEGSRLTVL.

The chain recombines TRBV6-5 with TRBJ2-7, with TRBD1 matching 7 bases. The germline gives CDR1 MNHEY, CDR2 SVGAGI. This CDR3 spans 13 amino acids. Trimming at V came to 10 bases and at J to 3 bases, leaving 9 bases not matched to a gene. In nucleotides, the CDR3 is TGTGCCACCCTAGGGACAGACCACTACGAGCAGTACTTC. Residues: CATLGTDHYEQYF.

In this sample, this clone turned up once. This chain links TRBV13 with TRBJ2-2; D gene uncertain. The V and J ends lost 8 bases and 7 bases respectively, with 11 bases between them. CDR1 PRHDT and CDR2 FYEKMQ come from the germline V gene (reference sequence). The CDR3 is made up of 12 amino acids. The CDR3 region is CASPSGGGELFF. In DNA form, the CDR3 reads TGTGCCAGCCCGTCGGGTGGCGGGGAGCTGTTTTTT. Drawing the rest from reference TRBV13 and TRBJ2-2, the complete variable domain is AAGVIQSPRHLIKEKRETATLKCYPIPRHDTVYWYQQGPGQDPQFLISFYEKMQSDKGSIPDRFSAQQFSDYHSELNMSSLELGDSALYFCASPSGGGELFFGEGSRLTVL.

The chain carries TRBV9 and TRBJ2-1, with 9 positions matching TRBD2. The V gene's germline CDR1 is SGDLS and CDR2 YYNGEE. J lost 0 bases, V lost 4 bases, and 5 bases had no gene match. This CDR3 region has 16 residues. As DNA, the CDR3 is TGTGCCAGCAGCCCTTTTAGCGGGAGCTCCTACAATGAGCAGTTCTTC. Translating it yields CASSPFSGSSYNEQFF.

The chain has TRBV6-1 and TRBJ2-1; 8 bases map to TRBD1. The V segment lost 4 bases and the J segment 9 bases; nucleotides outside the gene matches: 8. In germline, CDR1 is MNHNS, CDR2 SASEGT. The CDR3 loop spans 14 amino acids. Here the CDR3 reads CASSVSGTGIEQFF. For the CDR3, the DNA is TGTGCCAGCAGTGTCTCAGGGACAGGAATTGAGCAGTTCTTC.

The gene calls are TRBV27 and TRBJ1-5, with 10 bases matching TRBD1. The V gene end was trimmed by 3 bases and the J gene end by 4 bases; junction bases not matched to a gene: 3. Germline V CDR1 and CDR2: MNHEY, SMNVEV (reference sequence). The CDR3 is 15 amino acids. CDR3 residues: CASSLAGQGNQPQHF. The CDR3 region has the DNA TGTGCCAGCAGTTTGGCGGGACAGGGGAATCAGCCCCAGCATTTT.

The chain is built from TRBV11-3 and TRBJ2-2; 11 bases are shared with TRBD1. The CDR3 spans 15 residues. The V and J ends lost 5 bases and 6 bases, in that order; junction bases with no gene match: 5. Germline CDR1 reads SGHNT; CDR2 reads YENEEA. The CDR3: CASSRTDRGPGELFF. DNA of the CDR3: TGTGCCAGCAGCCGCACGGACAGGGGGCCCGGGGAGCTGTTTTTT.

The J gene is TRBJ1-1, the V gene TRBV28, with TRBD1 matching 8 bases. From germline, CDR1 is MDHEN and CDR2 SYDVKM. V trimming: 4 bases; J trimming: 0 bases; junction bases outside the gene matches: 7. This CDR3 comprises 16 residues. This CDR3 reads CASSSLDREVNTEAFF. CDR3 coding DNA: TGTGCCAGCAGTTCCCTGGACAGGGAAGTGAACACTGAAGCTTTCTTT.

This clone was seen once. The chain has TRBV2 and TRBJ1-5; 9 bases are a match to TRBD1. The CDR3 spans 13 residues. The V gene end was trimmed by 7 bases and the J gene end by 7 bases; junction bases not matched to a gene: 5. Per germline, CDR1 SNHLY and CDR2 FYNNEI. The CDR3 is CASKQGASQPQHF. CDR3 coding DNA: TGTGCCAGCAAACAGGGGGCAAGCCAGCCCCAGCATTTT.

V gene TRBV7-9 combines with J gene TRBJ2-7, with 8 bases fitting TRBD2. J lost 1 base, V lost 6 bases, and 11 bases had no gene match. The germline CDR1 and CDR2 sequences are SEHNR and FQNEAQ (reference sequence). The CDR3 sequence is 16 residues long. CDR3 amino acids: CASSLKLAVSSYEQYF. The CDR3 bases are TGTGCCAGCAGTCTAAAACTAGCGGTGTCTTCCTACGAGCAGTACTTC.

J is TRBJ2-1 and V is TRBV28, with 8 bases aligning to TRBD1. The V gene end was trimmed by 5 bases and the J gene end by 15 bases; junction bases not matched to a gene: 9. CDR1 and CDR2 from the germline V gene are MDHEN and SYDVKM. The CDR3 runs 12 residues. The CDR3 spells CASSPDRGHPFF. CDR3 nucleotide sequence: TGTGCCAGCAGTCCCGACAGGGGCCACCCGTTCTTC.

The chain has TRBV6-6 and TRBJ2-7, with D maybe TRBD1 (6 bases). Trimming took off 0 bases at V and 4 bases at J, with 7 bases between the two ends. CDR1 MNHNY and CDR2 SVGAGI come from the germline V gene (reference sequence). CDR3 size: 13 residues. The CDR3 DNA follows: TGTGCCAGCAGTTACTCGGGACATTACGAGCAGTACGTC. Its protein product is CASSYSGHYEQYV.

V is TRBV6-1 and J is TRBJ1-6; 7 bases align to TRBD1. This CDR3 has 14 residues. The V segment lost 6 bases and the J segment 7 bases; nucleotides outside the gene matches: 6. CDR1 and CDR2 from the germline V gene are MNHNS and SASEGT. CDR3 region: CASRPDRENSPLHF. The CDR3 coding sequence is TGTGCCAGCAGGCCAGACAGGGAGAATTCACCCCTCCACTTT.

This clone was recorded at least ten times. This chain uses TRBV5-1 with TRBJ1-3, with 11 bases matching TRBD1. With V trimmed by 0 bases and J by 0 bases, 2 bases remained unmatched. The length of the CDR3 is 17 residues. From germline, CDR1 is SGHRS and CDR2 YFSETQ. CDR3 nucleotide sequence: TGCGCCAGCAGCTTGGACGGGACAGGGGGCTCTGGAAACACCATATATTTT. Its translation: CASSLDGTGGSGNTIYF.

The chain has TRBV4-1 and TRBJ1-2, with a tentative D call TRBD1 (6 bases). This CDR3 spans 14 amino acids. With 3 bases removed from V and 4 bases from J, the gap between germline ends came to 12 bases. Germline V gene data show CDR1 as MGHRA and CDR2 as YSYEKL. In DNA form, the CDR3 reads TGCGCCAGCAGCCACGCAGGGGAAGTCTATGGCTACACCTTC. It yields the protein CASSHAGEVYGYTF.

The J gene is TRBJ2-7, the V gene TRBV13, with 7 bases identical to TRBD1. The CDR3 length is 14 residues. The J segment lost 2 bases and the V segment lost 1 base, leaving 2 bases of the junction unmatched. CDR1 PRHDT and CDR2 FYEKMQ come from the germline V gene (reference sequence). CDR3 amino acids: CASSLDRGPYEQYF. In DNA form, the CDR3 reads TGTGCCAGCAGCTTAGACAGGGGCCCCTACGAGCAGTACTTC.

The rearrangement links TRBV7-2 to TRBJ2-5; the match to TRBD1 covers 8 bases. The CDR3 sequence is 13 residues long. CDR1 SGHTA and CDR2 FQGNSA come from the germline V gene. The V and J ends lost 5 bases and 9 bases, in that order; junction bases with no gene match: 8. CDR3 bases: TGTGCCAGCAGCGAGGGACAGGAAGTCGCCCAGTACTTC. Protein sequence: CASSEGQEVAQYF.

This chain connects TRBV5-1 to TRBJ1-3; D might be TRBD1 (6 bases). The CDR3 covers 14 residues. V was shortened by 4 bases and J by 2 bases, with 10 bases between the two germline ends. Germline V gives CDR1 SGHRS, CDR2 YFSETQ. The CDR3 DNA sequence: TGCGCCAGCAGCCCACAGGGTGCTGGAAACACCATATATTTT. Amino acids: CASSPQGAGNTIYF.

The CDR3 sequence: CAIRSQGGGYTF. As DNA, the CDR3 is TGTGCCATCAGGTCCCAGGGAGGAGGCTACACCTTC. V and J are TRBV10-3 and TRBJ1-2, with D possibly matching TRBD1 (5 bases). CDR1 and CDR2 from the germline V gene are ENHRY and SYGVKD. The length of the CDR3 is 12 residues. Trimming pared 6 bases from V and 8 bases from J, leaving 13 bases between.

This sequence joins TRBV5-5 and TRBJ1-1; D is possibly TRBD1 (5 bases). The germline V and J ends were trimmed by 4 bases and 7 bases, with 11 bases remaining between them. Germline CDR1 SGHKS, CDR2 YYEKEE (reference sequence). The CDR3 is 12 amino acids. The CDR3 bases are TGTGCCAGCAGCCGCGGGACCCTTGAAGCTTTCTTT. Translating gives CASSRGTLEAFF.